A selection of T cell receptor beta chains follows, all from one sample in a study of blood T cells in healthy people across ages. TCRdb reanalysed the 5' RACE reads using MiXCR and keeps one entry per CDR3 protein. The sample yields around 1,100,000 distinct CDR3 sequences, 35% to 45% seen once. Material: blood. These receptors were obtained from a man younger than 35 in good health. Each CDR3 is given with its conserved first and last residue. D genes are given only for firm matches. Clone size is not always given. Where it is, it says once, few, many or a class for expanded clones.

size	V	D	J	CDR3	DNA
few	TRBV20-1	.	TRBJ1-6	CSARVEGGSSPLHF	TGCAGTGCTAGAGTAGAGGGGGGTAGTTCACCCCTCCACTTT
few	TRBV20-1	TRBD1	TRBJ1-3	CSARVAGGRSGNTIYF	TGCAGTGCTAGAGTGGCAGGGGGCCGATCTGGAAACACCATATATTTT
many	TRBV9	TRBD2	TRBJ2-1	CASSVGGGYNEQFF	TGTGCCAGCAGCGTGGGCGGGGGCTACAATGAGCAGTTCTTC
.	TRBV27	.	TRBJ2-7	CASSRDGYEQYF	TGTGCCAGCAGTCGGGACGGCTACGAGCAGTACTTC
.	TRBV7-9	.	TRBJ1-5	CASSLKGIGQPQHF	TGTGCCAGCAGCTTAAAAGGGATTGGACAGCCCCAGCATTTT
many	TRBV10-3	TRBD1	TRBJ2-3	CAIGRDSSTDTQYF	TGTGCCATCGGCCGGGACAGTAGCACAGATACGCAGTATTTT
many	TRBV5-5	.	TRBJ2-3	CASSLPPTITSTDTQYF	TGTGCCAGCAGCTTGCCTCCGACAATCACTAGCACAGATACGCAGTATTTT
.	TRBV30	.	TRBJ1-2	CAGSTVNYGYTF	TGTGCCGGGAGTACAGTTAACTATGGCTACACCTTC
.	TRBV6-1	.	TRBJ1-5	CASSELLWRTPNQPQHF	TGTGCCAGCAGTGAACTATTATGGAGGACACCCAATCAGCCCCAGCATTTT
.	TRBV28	.	TRBJ2-7	CASSKILPPYEGYF	TGTGCCAGCAGCAAGATCCTGCCTCCCTACGAGGGGTACTTC
few	TRBV7-9	.	TRBJ1-2	CASSLDEGGHYGYTF	TGTGCCAGCAGCTTAGATGAAGGGGGACACTATGGCTACACCTTC
.	TRBV6-2/TRBV6-3	.	TRBJ2-2	CASRERGTYTGELFF	TGTGCCAGCAGAGAGAGGGGGACCTACACCGGGGAGCTGTTTTTT
.	TRBV24-1	.	TRBJ2-1	CATSDFRNEQFF	TGTGCCACCAGTGATTTTAGGAATGAGCAGTTCTTC
.	TRBV4-1	TRBD1	TRBJ2-1	CASSQRGTGGMDEQFF	TGCGCCAGCAGCCAACGTGGGACAGGGGGCATGGATGAGCAGTTCTTC
.	TRBV20-1	TRBD2	TRBJ2-5	CSAQGLAGDQETQYF	TGCAGTGCTCAAGGACTAGCGGGGGATCAAGAGACCCAGTACTTC
.	TRBV25-1	.	TRBJ1-1	CASLSPWGTEAFF	TGTGCCAGCTTATCCCCCTGGGGCACTGAAGCTTTCTTT